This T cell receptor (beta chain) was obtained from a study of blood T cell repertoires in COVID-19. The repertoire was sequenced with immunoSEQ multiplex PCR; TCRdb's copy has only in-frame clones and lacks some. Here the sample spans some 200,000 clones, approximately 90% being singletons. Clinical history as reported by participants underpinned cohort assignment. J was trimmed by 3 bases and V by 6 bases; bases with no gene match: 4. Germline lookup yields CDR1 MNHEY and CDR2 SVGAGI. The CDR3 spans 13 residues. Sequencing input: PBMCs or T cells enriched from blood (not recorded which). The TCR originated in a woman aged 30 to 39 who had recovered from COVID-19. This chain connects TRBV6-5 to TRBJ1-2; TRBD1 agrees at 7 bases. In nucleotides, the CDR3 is TGTGCCAGCAGCGGGACAGCATACTATGGCTACACCTTC. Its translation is CASSGTAYYGYTF.